This T cell receptor beta chain originates from a study of blood T cell repertoires in COVID-19. At the level of the study: Acute and convalescent COVID-19 samples came from the United States, Italy and Spain.

Trimming took off 2 bases at V and 3 bases at J, with 15 bases between the two ends. Germline lookup yields CDR1 SGHRS and CDR2 YFSETQ. The CDR3 is made up of 15 amino acids. Per the original methods: Estimation of nucleated cell counts relied on the amplification of reference gene primers. The repertoire was sequenced with immunoSEQ multiplex PCR; TCRdb's copy has only in-frame clones and lacks some. That table furnishes V, J and clone size, whereas the DNA furnished D and trimming. The sample shows under 60,000 clones, approximately 89% of them seen only once. This receptor was taken from a human donor with active COVID-19. The donor label of this sample is uncertain. The V call is TRBV5-1, the J call TRBJ2-7; D unclear. Sequenced input: peripheral blood. For the CDR3, the DNA is TGCGCCAGCAGCTTCACCCCCGGTTCCGGCTACGAGCAGTACTTC. As protein: CASSFTPGSGYEQYF.